The 22 T cell receptor beta chains below were found in one sample sequenced in a study of blood T cell repertoires in COVID-19. Clones were read by immunoSEQ multiplex PCR, and TCRdb kept only the in-frame ones, dropping some. The top ten hold under 0.65% of the sample, which has some 68,000 clones, 80% to 95% seen once. What was sequenced was peripheral blood. These receptors all come from a man aged 50-59 years with COVID-19, enrolled during active disease.

The rearrangement links TRBV6-5 to TRBJ2-5, with TRBD2 matching over 9 bases. The V segment lost 2 bases and the J segment 7 bases; nucleotides outside the gene matches: 2. The germline V gene has CDR1 MNHEY and CDR2 SVGAGI. CDR3 size: 13 residues. The DNA of the CDR3 is TGTGCCAGCAGTTACCGGCGGGAGGGGACCCAGTACTTC. Encoded protein: CASSYRREGTQYF.

The chain combines TRBV12-5 with TRBJ2-1; a possible D gene is TRBD1 (5 bases). This CDR3 spans 15 amino acids. Germline assignment: CDR1 LGHNT and CDR2 FRNRAP. Trimming pared 6 bases from V and 4 bases from J, leaving 16 bases between. The CDR3, as DNA: TGTGCTAGTGGCCCTCTAATCGACAGTTACAATGAGCAGTTCTTC. Translating it yields CASGPLIDSYNEQFF.

The chain uses TRBV28 and TRBJ1-2, with 7 bases lining up with TRBD1. The CDR3 is 13 amino acids. V gave up 6 bases and J gave up 8 bases; unmatched junction bases: 9. Germline V gives CDR1 MDHEN, CDR2 SYDVKM. In DNA form, the CDR3 reads TGTGCCAGCAGGAGGACAGGAGCAAGGGGCTACACCTTC. It specifies CASRRTGARGYTF.

This clone has just a few counts. The chain links TRBV4-3 to TRBJ2-7; 12 bases agree with TRBD2. This CDR3 has 17 residues. Germline CDR1 reads LGHNA; CDR2 reads YSLEER. V gave up 3 bases and J gave up 6 bases; unmatched junction bases: 12. This CDR3 reads CASSQMTSGSSPSEQYF. The CDR3 nucleotides read TGCGCCAGCAGCCAGATGACTAGCGGGAGTTCTCCGTCCGAGCAGTACTTC.

V gene TRBV4-1 combines with J gene TRBJ1-2; D not resolved. This CDR3 is 15 amino acids long. Germline V gene data show CDR1 as MGHRA and CDR2 as YSYEKL. Trimming left V 4 bases short and J 2 bases short, with 14 bases between. The CDR3 DNA follows: TGCGCCAGCAGCCGATGGGCCACGACGAACTATGGCTACACCTTC. Amino acids: CASSRWATTNYGYTF.

The genes are TRBV5-4 and TRBJ2-2; possible D gene TRBD1, 6 bases. Trimming cost V 0 bases and J 3 bases, with 12 bases left between them. This CDR3 contains 16 residues. Germline V gene data show CDR1 as SGHNT and CDR2 as YYREEE (reference sequence). CDR3 residues: CASSLEGGSDTGELFF. In nucleotides, the CDR3 is TGTGCCAGCAGCTTGGAAGGGGGTTCGGACACCGGGGAGCTGTTTTTT.

The genes are TRBV9 and TRBJ1-3; possible D gene TRBD1, 6 bases. This CDR3 is built from 14 residues. Trimming stripped 2 bases from V and 4 bases from J, with 10 bases between. CDR1 SGDLS and CDR2 YYNGEE come from the germline V gene. The CDR3 sequence: CASSVQGFGNTIYF. CDR3 DNA: TGTGCCAGCAGCGTCCAGGGGTTCGGAAACACCATATATTTT.

The genes are TRBV6-5 and TRBJ1-4; D might be TRBD1 (6 bases). The CDR3 loop spans 13 amino acids. The V end lost 6 bases, the J end lost 5 bases, and 10 bases lay between the germline ends. Germline V gene sequence: CDR1 MNHEY, CDR2 SVGAGI. For the CDR3, the DNA is TGTGCCAGCAGAGACAGGTGGAATGAAAAACTGTTTTTT. Protein sequence: CASRDRWNEKLFF.

The chain combines TRBV5-6 with TRBJ2-7, with D tentatively TRBD2 (6 bases). Germline lookup yields CDR1 SGHDT and CDR2 YYEEEE. V shed 7 bases and J shed 3 bases, with 17 bases lying between them. The CDR3 has 14 residues. In nucleotides, the CDR3 is TGTGCCAGCGAGTTAAGGCAGGGAGGCTACGAGCAGTACTTC. This codes for CASELRQGGYEQYF.

The chain employs TRBV19 and TRBJ2-3; TRBD2 agrees at 8 bases. Germline CDR1 and CDR2: LNHDA and SQIVND (reference sequence). V gave up 5 bases and J gave up 6 bases; unmatched junction bases: 10. The CDR3 loop spans 15 amino acids. CDR3 bases: TGTGCCAGTAGTCTCGGGGGGGCAGCCCCCGATACGCAGTATTTT. Its protein product is CASSLGGAAPDTQYF. The whole variable domain, remainder taken from reference TRBV19 and TRBJ2-3, is DGGITQSPKYLFRKEGQNVTLSCEQNLNHDAMYWYRQDPGQGLRLIYYSQIVNDFQKGDIAEGYSVSREKKESFPLTVTSAQKNPTAFYLCASSLGGAAPDTQYFGPGTRLTVL.

The rearrangement joins TRBV5-1 to TRBJ2-2; 15 nucleotides line up with TRBD2. CDR3 length: 17 amino acids. Trimming at V came to 5 bases and at J to 1 base, leaving 3 bases not matched to a gene. Per the germline V gene, CDR1 is SGHRS and CDR2 is YFSETQ. CDR3: CASRGLAGGQNTGELFF. In DNA, the CDR3 is TGCGCCAGCAGGGGACTAGCGGGAGGACAGAACACCGGGGAGCTGTTTTTT. The whole variable domain, filled in from reference TRBV5-1 and TRBJ2-2, reads KAGVTQTPRYLIKTRGQQVTLSCSPISGHRSVSWYQQTPGQGLQFLFEYFSETQRNKGNFPGRFSGRQFSNSRSEMNVSTLELGDSALYLCASRGLAGGQNTGELFFGEGSRLTVL.

The chain employs TRBV6-5 and TRBJ1-4; D not resolved. The CDR3 is 13 amino acids. Germline V CDR1 and CDR2: MNHEY, SVGAGI. The V end lost 5 bases, the J end lost 7 bases, and 11 bases lay between the germline ends. CDR3 in DNA: TGTGCCAGCAGTCCGGGAAGGAGTGAAAAACTGTTTTTT. This codes for CASSPGRSEKLFF.

The chain links TRBV5-1 to TRBJ2-7, with TRBD2 as a possible D gene (5 bases). CDR3 length: 15 residues. V was trimmed by 4 bases and J by 2 bases, leaving 16 bases between them. Germline V lookup: CDR1 SGHRS, CDR2 YFSETQ. The CDR3 DNA sequence: TGCGCCAGCAGCCCGGCGGCGGGCGGAACCTACGAGCAGTACTTC. Its translation is CASSPAAGGTYEQYF.

This clone was seen only once. The chain is built from TRBV11-2 and TRBJ1-6; 8 bases fit TRBD1. Germline CDR1 is SGHAT and CDR2 is FQNNGV. The length of the CDR3 is 15 residues. The ends lost 3 bases at V and 7 bases at J; junction bases unmatched: 5. The CDR3 DNA reads as TGTGCCAGCAGCTTTGCAGGGGGCTTAAATTCACCCCTCCACTTT. Its translation is CASSFAGGLNSPLHF.

This chain joins TRBV30 and TRBJ2-1, with D possibly TRBD2 on 7 matching bases. CDR3 size: 11 residues. V lost 2 bases, J lost 16 bases, and 15 bases lay in between. The germline CDR1 and CDR2 sequences are GTSNPN and SVGIG (reference sequence). In nucleotides, the CDR3 is TGTGCCTGGAGTAGGGGGGGGCGGCGCTTCTTC. Protein: CAWSRGGRRFF.

This chain links TRBV10-3 with TRBJ1-5; D may be TRBD1 (5 bases). Per the germline V gene, CDR1 is ENHRY and CDR2 is SYGVKD. The CDR3 is 12 amino acids. Between the trimmed V and J ends, which lost 8 bases and 4 bases, there was a span of 9 bases. The CDR3 protein is CAIAGPNQPQHF. CDR3 in DNA: TGTGCCATCGCAGGGCCGAATCAGCCCCAGCATTTT.

The rearrangement links TRBV7-2 to TRBJ1-2; D gene uncertain. V gave up 1 base and J gave up 8 bases, with 14 bases separating them. The germline V gene has CDR1 SGHTA and CDR2 FQGNSA. The CDR3 extends over 14 amino acids. CDR3 nucleotides: TGTGCCAGCAGCTTAGGGCACCTTTCGAAGGGCTACACCTTC. Translated, it gives CASSLGHLSKGYTF.

The rearrangement uses TRBV3-1 (or the pseudogene TRBV3-2) and TRBJ2-5, with D tentatively TRBD2 (5 bases). V lost 3 bases and J 4 bases, leaving 15 bases between the germline ends. In germline, CDR1 is LGHDT, CDR2 YNNKEL (reference sequence). The CDR3 is 15 amino acids. The CDR3 sequence is CASSQARGISETQYF. CDR3 sequence (DNA): TGTGCCAGCAGCCAGGCCCGAGGGATTTCAGAGACCCAGTACTTC.

The V gene is TRBV5-8, the J gene TRBJ2-1; 9 positions match TRBD2. CDR1 is SGHTS and CDR2 is YDEGEE in the germline V gene. The J segment lost 9 bases and the V segment lost 4 bases, leaving 8 bases of the junction unmatched. This CDR3 spans 14 amino acids. The CDR3 DNA reads as TGTGCCAGCAGCATAGGGACTAGCTGGGGTGAGCAGTTCTTC. This sequence encodes CASSIGTSWGEQFF.

J is TRBJ2-7 and V is TRBV19; D may be TRBD1 (6 bases). Deletions cut 6 bases from V and 6 bases from J, with 15 bases between. The CDR3 totals 13 residues. Germline CDR1 LNHDA, CDR2 SQIVND (reference sequence). The CDR3: CASRTGSAGEQYF. The CDR3 nucleotides are TGTGCCAGTAGAACAGGGTCCGCCGGCGAGCAGTACTTC. Supplemented by reference TRBV19 and TRBJ2-7, the full variable domain reads DGGITQSPKYLFRKEGQNVTLSCEQNLNHDAMYWYRQDPGQGLRLIYYSQIVNDFQKGDIAEGYSVSREKKESFPLTVTSAQKNPTAFYLCASRTGSAGEQYFGPGTRLTVT.

The sample holds a few counts of this clone. The gene calls are TRBV18 and TRBJ2-7, with unresolved D. The CDR3 runs 14 residues. The germline CDR1 and CDR2 sequences are KGHSH and LQKENI. The germline V and J ends were trimmed by 6 bases and 6 bases, with 18 bases remaining between them. CDR3: CASSPGYSSPEQYF. The CDR3 DNA is TGTGCCAGCTCTCCCGGTTATTCTTCTCCCGAGCAGTACTTC.

The rearrangement links TRBV5-1 to TRBJ2-1, with TRBD2 identical over 9 bases. This CDR3 has 15 residues. CDR1 is SGHRS and CDR2 is YFSETQ in the germline V gene. J lost 1 base, V lost 4 bases, and 3 bases had no gene match. The CDR3 DNA follows: TGCGCCAGCAGCAACCTAGCGGGATCCTACAATGAGCAGTTCTTC. Protein product: CASSNLAGSYNEQFF.